This is a list of T cell receptor beta chains from one sample in a study of blood T cell repertoires in COVID-19. Measured with immunoSEQ multiplex PCR; TCRdb has only the in-frame clones, and not every one. Of about 320,000 clones in the sample, around 88% were seen once. The sample consisted of peripheral blood. The receptors come from a woman between 25 and 40 years old with COVID-19, enrolled during active disease. Each CDR3 is given with its conserved first and last residue. D genes are given only for firm matches. Size tells how often a clone was seen (once, few, many) or the class of an expanded clone, and some rows leave it out.

>.|.|TRBJ1-4|TRBV5-1
CASSRFIRGYNEKLFF
TGCGCCAGCAGCCGTTTTATTCGGGGGTATAATGAAAAACTGTTTTTT
>.|TRBD2|TRBJ2-5|TRBV18
CASSSGLAGQETQYF
TGTGCCAGCTCATCGGGACTAGCGGGTCAAGAGACCCAGTACTTC
>.|TRBD2|TRBJ2-1|TRBV9
CASSPSLAGIYNEQFF
TGTGCCAGCAGCCCCTCCCTAGCGGGGATTTACAATGAGCAGTTCTTC
>few|TRBD1|TRBJ1-6|TRBV2
CASRAGQGFYNSPLHF
TGTGCCAGCAGGGCCGGACAGGGGTTTTATAATTCACCCCTCCACTTT
>few|.|TRBJ1-1|TRBV3-1/TRBV3-2
CASSQMRNTEAFF
TGTGCCAGCAGCCAAATGAGGAACACTGAAGCTTTCTTT
>.|TRBD1|TRBJ1-6|TRBV6-1
CASSDGTGGSPLHF
TGTGCCAGCAGTGATGGGACAGGAGGGTCACCCCTCCACTTT
>.|TRBD1|TRBJ2-3|TRBV7-8
CASSSRQGDITDTQYF
TGTGCCAGCAGCTCCCGACAGGGGGATATCACAGATACGCAGTATTTT
>.|TRBD2|TRBJ2-1|TRBV27
CASSHLILAGGITNEQFF
TGTGCCAGCAGCCATCTAATACTAGCGGGGGGGATCACCAATGAGCAGTTCTTC
>.|.|TRBJ2-7|TRBV6-2/TRBV6-3
CASSRRGSFYEQYF
TGTGCCAGCAGTCGGAGAGGGTCTTTCTACGAGCAGTACTTC
>few|.|TRBJ1-5|TRBV5-5
CASSLVGHQVGNQPQHF
TGTGCCAGCAGCTTGGTTGGACACCAAGTTGGGAATCAGCCCCAGCATTTT
>.|.|TRBJ1-5|TRBV3-1/TRBV3-2
CASSQGRQSNQPQHF
TGTGCCAGCAGCCAGGGGAGGCAGTCCAATCAGCCCCAGCATTTT
>.|.|TRBJ1-3|TRBV10-3
CAIKREAGNTIYF
TGTGCCATCAAAAGGGAGGCTGGAAACACCATATATTTT
>.|TRBD1|TRBJ1-2|TRBV18
CASSSRDRGLYGYTF
TGTGCCAGCTCATCCCGGGACAGGGGGCTCTATGGCTACACCTTC
>.|TRBD2|TRBJ2-1|TRBV2
CASSAFLAAEQFF
TGTGCCAGCAGTGCATTCCTAGCGGCTGAGCAGTTCTTC
>.|TRBD1|TRBJ1-1|TRBV5-1
CASTRTGVTEAFF
TGCGCCAGCACCCGAACAGGGGTGACTGAAGCTTTCTTT
>.|TRBD2|TRBJ2-1|TRBV12-3/TRBV12-4
CASLMGLAKEQFF
TGTGCCAGTCTTATGGGACTAGCAAAGGAGCAGTTCTTC
>.|TRBD1|TRBJ1-6|TRBV29-1
CSVRTGGDSPLHF
TGCAGCGTCCGGACAGGGGGGGATTCACCCCTCCACTTT
>.|.|TRBJ2-7|TRBV27
CASTKIGPQGIHEQYF
TGTGCCAGCACTAAGATAGGACCCCAGGGCATCCACGAGCAGTACTTC
>.|TRBD2|TRBJ2-3|TRBV5-1
CASSFYSGESTDTQYF
TGCGCCAGCAGTTTTTATAGCGGGGAGAGCACAGATACGCAGTATTTT
>.|TRBD1|TRBJ2-6|TRBV7-6
CASSLRTGGSGANVLTF
TGTGCCAGCAGCTTACGGACAGGGGGCTCTGGGGCCAACGTCCTGACTTTC
>.|.|TRBJ2-5|TRBV27
CASSAWTEQETQYF
TGTGCCAGCAGTGCCTGGACTGAACAAGAGACCCAGTACTTC
>few|.|TRBJ2-2|TRBV4-1
CASSHGQRNTGELFF
TGCGCCAGCAGCCATGGCCAGCGGAACACCGGGGAGCTGTTTTTT
>once|TRBD1|TRBJ1-5|TRBV29-1
CSVATGLGQPQHF
TGCAGCGTTGCGACAGGGTTAGGGCAGCCCCAGCATTTT
>.|.|TRBJ2-7|TRBV6-5
CASYPLGSSYEQYF
TGTGCCTCCTACCCCCTAGGAAGCTCCTACGAGCAGTACTTC
>once|TRBD2|TRBJ2-3|TRBV27
CASRSWAGGTDTQYF
TGTGCCAGCAGGTCCTGGGCGGGGGGCACAGATACGCAGTATTTT
>few|TRBD1|TRBJ2-5|TRBV13
CASSTRTGSETQYF
TGTGCCAGCAGCACGAGGACAGGGAGTGAGACCCAGTACTTC
>.|TRBD1|TRBJ2-4|TRBV9
CASSAGTGIGNIQYF
TGTGCCAGCAGCGCGGGGACAGGGATAGGGAACATTCAGTACTTC